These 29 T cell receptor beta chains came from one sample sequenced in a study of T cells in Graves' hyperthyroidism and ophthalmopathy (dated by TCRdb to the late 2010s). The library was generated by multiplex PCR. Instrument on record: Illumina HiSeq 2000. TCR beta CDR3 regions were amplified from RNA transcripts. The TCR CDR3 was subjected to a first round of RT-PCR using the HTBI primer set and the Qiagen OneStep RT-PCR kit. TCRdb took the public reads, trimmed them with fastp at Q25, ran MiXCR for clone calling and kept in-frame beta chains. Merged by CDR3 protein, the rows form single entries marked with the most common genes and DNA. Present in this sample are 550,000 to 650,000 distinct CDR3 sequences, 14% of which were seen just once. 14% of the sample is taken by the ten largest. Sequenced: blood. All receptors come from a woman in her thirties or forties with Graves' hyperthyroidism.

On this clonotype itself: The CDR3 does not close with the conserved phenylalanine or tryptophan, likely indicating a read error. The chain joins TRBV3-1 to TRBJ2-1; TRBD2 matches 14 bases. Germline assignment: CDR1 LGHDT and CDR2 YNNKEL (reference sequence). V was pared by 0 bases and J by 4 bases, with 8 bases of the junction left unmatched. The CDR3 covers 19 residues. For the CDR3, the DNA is TGTGCCAGCAGCCAAGATTGGACTAGCGGGAGGATGGCATACAATGAGCAGTTCCTC. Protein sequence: CASSQDWTSGRMAYNEQFL.

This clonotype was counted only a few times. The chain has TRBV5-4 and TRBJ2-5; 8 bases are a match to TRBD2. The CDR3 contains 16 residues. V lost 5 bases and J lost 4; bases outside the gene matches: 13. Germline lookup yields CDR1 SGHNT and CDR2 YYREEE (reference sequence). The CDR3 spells CASSYASGLGIETQYF. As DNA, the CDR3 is TGTGCCAGCAGTTACGCGTCGGGACTAGGTATAGAGACCCAGTACTTC.

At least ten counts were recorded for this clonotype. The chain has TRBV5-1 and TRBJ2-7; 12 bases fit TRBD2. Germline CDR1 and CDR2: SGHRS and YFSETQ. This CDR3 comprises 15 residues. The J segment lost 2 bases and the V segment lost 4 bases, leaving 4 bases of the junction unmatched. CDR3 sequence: CASSPGLAGTYEQYF. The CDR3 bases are TGCGCCAGCAGCCCTGGACTAGCGGGGACCTACGAGCAGTACTTC.

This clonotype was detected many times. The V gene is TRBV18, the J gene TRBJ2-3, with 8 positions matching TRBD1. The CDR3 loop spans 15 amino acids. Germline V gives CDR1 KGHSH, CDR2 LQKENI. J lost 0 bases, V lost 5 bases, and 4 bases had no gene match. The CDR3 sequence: CASSVRGLSTDTQYF. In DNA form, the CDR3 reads TGTGCCAGCTCAGTCAGGGGGCTGAGCACAGATACGCAGTATTTT.

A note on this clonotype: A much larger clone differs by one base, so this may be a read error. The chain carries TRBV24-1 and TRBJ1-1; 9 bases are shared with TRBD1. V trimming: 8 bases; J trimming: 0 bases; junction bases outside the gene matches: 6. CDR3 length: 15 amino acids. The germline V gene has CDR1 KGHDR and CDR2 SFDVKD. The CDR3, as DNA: TGTGCCACCAATGAGGGGACAGGGTTGAACACTGAAGCTTTCTTT. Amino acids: CATNEGTGLNTEAFF.

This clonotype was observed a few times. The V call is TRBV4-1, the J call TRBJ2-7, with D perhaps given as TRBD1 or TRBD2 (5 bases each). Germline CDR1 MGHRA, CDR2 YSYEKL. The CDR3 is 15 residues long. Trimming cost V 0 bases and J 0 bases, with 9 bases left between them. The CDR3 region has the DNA TGCGCCAGCAGCCAAGATAAGGGGAGCTCCTACGAGCAGTACTTC. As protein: CASSQDKGSSYEQYF.

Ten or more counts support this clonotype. The CDR3 bases are TGTGCCAGCATGGGACAGGGAGGCAATCAGCCCCAGCATTTT. It yields the protein CASMGQGGNQPQHF. The chain joins TRBV2 to TRBJ1-5; TRBD1 aligns across 9 bases. CDR1 and CDR2 from the germline V gene are SNHLY and FYNNEI. V was pared by 7 bases and J by 2 bases, with 3 bases of the junction left unmatched. The CDR3 is 14 amino acids. The complete variable domain, with remaining parts taken from reference TRBV2 and TRBJ1-5, reads EPEVTQTPSHQVTQMGQEVILRCVPISNHLYFYWYRQILGQKVEFLVSFYNNEISEKSEIFDDQFSVERPDGSNFTLKIRSTKLEDSAMYFCASMGQGGNQPQHFGDGTRLSIL.

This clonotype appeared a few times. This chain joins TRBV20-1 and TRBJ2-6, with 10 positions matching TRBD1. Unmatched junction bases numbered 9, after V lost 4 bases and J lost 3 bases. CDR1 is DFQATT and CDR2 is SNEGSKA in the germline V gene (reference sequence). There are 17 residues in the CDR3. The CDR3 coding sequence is TGCAGTGCTATCACCGGGACAGGGGCAAGTGGGGCCAACGTCCTGACTTTC. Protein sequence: CSAITGTGASGANVLTF.

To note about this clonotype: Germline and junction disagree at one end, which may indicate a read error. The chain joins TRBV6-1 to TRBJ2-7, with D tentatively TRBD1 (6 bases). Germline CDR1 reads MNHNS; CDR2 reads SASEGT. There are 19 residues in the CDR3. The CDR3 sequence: CASSFPITGHVLTSHEQYF. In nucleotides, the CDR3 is TGTGCCAGCAGTTTCCCCATTACGGGACACGTACTAACCTCCCACGAGCAGTACTTC.

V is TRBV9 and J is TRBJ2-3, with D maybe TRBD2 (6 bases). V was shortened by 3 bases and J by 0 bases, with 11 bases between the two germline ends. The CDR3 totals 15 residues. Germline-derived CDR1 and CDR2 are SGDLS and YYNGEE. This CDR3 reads CASSASTSSTDTQYF. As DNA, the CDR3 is TGTGCCAGCAGCGCTTCCACTAGCAGCACAGATACGCAGTATTTT.

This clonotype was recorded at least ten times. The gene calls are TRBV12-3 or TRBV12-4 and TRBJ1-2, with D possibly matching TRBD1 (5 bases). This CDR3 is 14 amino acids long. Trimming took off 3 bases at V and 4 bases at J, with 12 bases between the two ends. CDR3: CASSLEAGPYGYTF. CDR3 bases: TGTGCCAGCAGTTTGGAAGCGGGACCCTATGGCTACACCTTC.

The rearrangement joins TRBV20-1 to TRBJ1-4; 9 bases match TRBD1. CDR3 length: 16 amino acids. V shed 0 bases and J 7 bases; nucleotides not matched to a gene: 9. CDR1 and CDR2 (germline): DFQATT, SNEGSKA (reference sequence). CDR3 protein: CSARDWTGDDGEKLFF. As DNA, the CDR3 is TGCAGTGCTAGAGATTGGACAGGGGATGACGGTGAAAAACTGTTTTTT.

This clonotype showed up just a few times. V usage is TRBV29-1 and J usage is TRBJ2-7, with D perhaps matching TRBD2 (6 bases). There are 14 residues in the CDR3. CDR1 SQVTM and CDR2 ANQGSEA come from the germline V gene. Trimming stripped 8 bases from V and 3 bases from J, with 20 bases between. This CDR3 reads CSHMGGPNDYEQYF. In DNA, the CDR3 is TGCAGCCATATGGGGGGACCAAATGACTACGAGCAGTACTTC.

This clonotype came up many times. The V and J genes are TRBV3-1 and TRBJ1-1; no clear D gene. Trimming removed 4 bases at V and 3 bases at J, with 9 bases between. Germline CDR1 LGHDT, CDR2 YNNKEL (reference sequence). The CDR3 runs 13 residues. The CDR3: CASSPSWDTEAFF. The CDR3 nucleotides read TGTGCCAGCAGCCCCTCGTGGGACACTGAAGCTTTCTTT.

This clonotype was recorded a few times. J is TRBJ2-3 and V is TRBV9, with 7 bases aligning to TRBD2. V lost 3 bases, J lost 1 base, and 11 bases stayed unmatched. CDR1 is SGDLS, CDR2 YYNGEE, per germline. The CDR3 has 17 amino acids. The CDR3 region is CASSEREGLAGTDTQYF. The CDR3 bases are TGTGCCAGCAGCGAGAGGGAGGGGCTAGCGGGCACAGATACGCAGTATTTT.

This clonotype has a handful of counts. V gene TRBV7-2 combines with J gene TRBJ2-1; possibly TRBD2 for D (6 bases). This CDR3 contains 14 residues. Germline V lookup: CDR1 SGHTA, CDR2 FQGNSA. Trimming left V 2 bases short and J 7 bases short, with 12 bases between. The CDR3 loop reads CASSLSYGGNEQFF. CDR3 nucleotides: TGTGCCAGCAGCTTATCTTATGGGGGGAATGAGCAGTTCTTC.

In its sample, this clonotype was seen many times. The CDR3 DNA reads as TGTGCCAGCAGCCTTAGCCAGACAGAGCACACTGAAGCTTTCTTT. It specifies CASSLSQTEHTEAFF. The chain uses TRBV3-1 and TRBJ1-1, with D perhaps matching TRBD1 (5 bases). V was pared by 4 bases and J by 3 bases, with 15 bases between. The CDR3 runs to 15 residues. Germline lookup yields CDR1 LGHDT and CDR2 YNNKEL (reference sequence).

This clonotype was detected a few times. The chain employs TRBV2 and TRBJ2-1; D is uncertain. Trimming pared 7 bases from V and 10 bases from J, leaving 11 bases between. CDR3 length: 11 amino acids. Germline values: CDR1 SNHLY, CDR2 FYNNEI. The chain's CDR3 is CASTEMVEQFF. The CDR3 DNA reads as TGTGCCAGCACCGAGATGGTAGAGCAGTTCTTC.

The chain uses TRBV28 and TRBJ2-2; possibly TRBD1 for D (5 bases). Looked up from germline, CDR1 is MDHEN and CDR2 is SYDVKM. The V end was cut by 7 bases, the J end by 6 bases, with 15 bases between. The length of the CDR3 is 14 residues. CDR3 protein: CASTHSGYAGELFF. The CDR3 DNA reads TGTGCCAGCACCCATTCAGGGTATGCCGGGGAGCTGTTTTTT.

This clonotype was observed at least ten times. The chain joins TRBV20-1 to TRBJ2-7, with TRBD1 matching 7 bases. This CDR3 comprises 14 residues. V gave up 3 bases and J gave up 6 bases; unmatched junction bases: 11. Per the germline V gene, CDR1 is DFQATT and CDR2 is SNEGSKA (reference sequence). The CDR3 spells CSASAGTVIAEQYF. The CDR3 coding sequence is TGCAGTGCTAGTGCCGGGACAGTCATTGCCGAGCAGTACTTC.

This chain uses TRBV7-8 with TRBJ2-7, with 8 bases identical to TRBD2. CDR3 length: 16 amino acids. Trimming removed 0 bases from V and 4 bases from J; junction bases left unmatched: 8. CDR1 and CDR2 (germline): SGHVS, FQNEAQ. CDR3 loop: CASSLAASGSLYEQYF. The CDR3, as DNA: TGTGCCAGCAGCTTAGCTGCCAGCGGGAGTTTATACGAGCAGTACTTC.

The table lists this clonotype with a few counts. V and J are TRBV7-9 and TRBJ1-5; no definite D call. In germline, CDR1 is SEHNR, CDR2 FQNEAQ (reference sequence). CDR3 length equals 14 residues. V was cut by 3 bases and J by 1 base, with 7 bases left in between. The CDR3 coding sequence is TGTGCCAGCAGCTTTCTAACAAGCAATCAGCCCCAGCATTTT. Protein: CASSFLTSNQPQHF.

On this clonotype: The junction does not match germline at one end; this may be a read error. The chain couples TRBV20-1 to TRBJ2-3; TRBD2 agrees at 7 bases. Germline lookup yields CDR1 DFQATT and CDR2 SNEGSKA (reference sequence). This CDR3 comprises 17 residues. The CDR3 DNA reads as TGCAGTGCTAGAGACCCCAGCGGCGGGAGCCCGTCAGATACGCAGTACTTT. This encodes CSARDPSGGSPSDTQYF.

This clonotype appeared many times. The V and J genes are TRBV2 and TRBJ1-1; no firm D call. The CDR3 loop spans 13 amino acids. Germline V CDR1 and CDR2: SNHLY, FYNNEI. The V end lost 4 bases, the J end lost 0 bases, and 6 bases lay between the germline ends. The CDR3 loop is CASSVGVNTEAFF. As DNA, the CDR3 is TGTGCCAGCAGTGTTGGGGTGAACACTGAAGCTTTCTTT.

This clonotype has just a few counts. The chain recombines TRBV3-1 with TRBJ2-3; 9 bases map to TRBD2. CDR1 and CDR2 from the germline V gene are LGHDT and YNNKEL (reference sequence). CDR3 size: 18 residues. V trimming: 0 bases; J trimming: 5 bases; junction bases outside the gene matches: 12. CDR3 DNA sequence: TGTGCCAGCAGCCAAGAACGCCTAGCGGGACGAGGTGGAGATACGCAGTATTTT. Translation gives CASSQERLAGRGGDTQYF.

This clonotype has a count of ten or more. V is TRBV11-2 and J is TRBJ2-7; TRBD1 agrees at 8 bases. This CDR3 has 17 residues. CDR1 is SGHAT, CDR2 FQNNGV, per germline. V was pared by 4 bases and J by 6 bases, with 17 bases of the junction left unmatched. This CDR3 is CASSSESFTGGKGEQYF. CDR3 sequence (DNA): TGTGCCAGCAGCTCCGAGTCCTTTACAGGGGGTAAGGGCGAGCAGTACTTC.

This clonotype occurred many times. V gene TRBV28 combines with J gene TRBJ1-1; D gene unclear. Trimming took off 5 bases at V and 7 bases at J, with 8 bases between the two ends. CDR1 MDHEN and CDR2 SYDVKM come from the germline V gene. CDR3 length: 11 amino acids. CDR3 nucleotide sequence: TGTGCCAGCAGTAGTAAGCTTGAAGCTTTCTTT. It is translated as CASSSKLEAFF. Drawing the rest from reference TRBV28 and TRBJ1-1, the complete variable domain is DVKVTQSSRYLVKRTGEKVFLECVQDMDHENMFWYRQDPGLGLRLIYFSYDVKMKEKGDIPEGYSVSREKKERFSLILESASTNQTSMYLCASSSKLEAFFGQGTRLTVV.

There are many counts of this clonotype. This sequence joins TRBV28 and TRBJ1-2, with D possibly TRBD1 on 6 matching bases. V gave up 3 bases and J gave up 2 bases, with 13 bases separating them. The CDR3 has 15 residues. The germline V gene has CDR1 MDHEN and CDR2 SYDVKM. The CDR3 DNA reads TGTGCCAGCAGTTTGGGGGCAGGAGAAAACTATGGCTACACCTTC. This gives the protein CASSLGAGENYGYTF.

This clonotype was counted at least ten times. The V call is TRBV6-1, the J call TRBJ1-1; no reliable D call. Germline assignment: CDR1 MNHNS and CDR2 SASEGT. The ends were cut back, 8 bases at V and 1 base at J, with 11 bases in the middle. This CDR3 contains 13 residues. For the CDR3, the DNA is TGTGCCAGCTCCCCTAACTCGAACACTGAAGCTTTCTTT. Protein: CASSPNSNTEAFF.